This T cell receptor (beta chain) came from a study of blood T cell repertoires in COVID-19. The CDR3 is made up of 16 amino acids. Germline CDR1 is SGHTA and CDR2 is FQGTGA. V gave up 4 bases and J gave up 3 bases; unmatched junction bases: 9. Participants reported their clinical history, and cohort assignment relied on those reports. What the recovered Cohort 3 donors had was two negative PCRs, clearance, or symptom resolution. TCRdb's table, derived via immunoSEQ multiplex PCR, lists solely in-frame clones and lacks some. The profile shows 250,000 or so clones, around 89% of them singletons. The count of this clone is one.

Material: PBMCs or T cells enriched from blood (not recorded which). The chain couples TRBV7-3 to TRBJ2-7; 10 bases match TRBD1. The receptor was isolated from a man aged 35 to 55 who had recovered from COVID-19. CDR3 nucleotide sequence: TGTGCCAGCAGCTCCGGCGACAGGGGGCGAATCTACGAGCAGTACTTC. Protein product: CASSSGDRGRIYEQYF.